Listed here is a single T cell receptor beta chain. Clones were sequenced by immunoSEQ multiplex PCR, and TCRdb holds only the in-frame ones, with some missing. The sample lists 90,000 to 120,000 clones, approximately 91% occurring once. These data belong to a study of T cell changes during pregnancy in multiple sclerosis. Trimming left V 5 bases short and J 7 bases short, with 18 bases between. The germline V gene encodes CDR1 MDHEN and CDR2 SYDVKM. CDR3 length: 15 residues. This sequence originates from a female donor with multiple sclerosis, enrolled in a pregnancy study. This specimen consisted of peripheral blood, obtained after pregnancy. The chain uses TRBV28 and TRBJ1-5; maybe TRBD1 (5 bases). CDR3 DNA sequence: TGTGCCAGCAGTACCCCTAGGGGTTTGATGCAGCCCCAGCATTTT. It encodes CASSTPRGLMQPQHF.